This T cell receptor beta chain comes out of a study of control samples from healthy donors and cancer patients. Germline V gene lookup returns CDR1 SNHLY and CDR2 FYNNEI. V gave up 3 bases and J gave up 7 bases, with 10 bases separating them. The CDR3 has 12 residues. Generated by immunoSEQ multiplex PCR, the TCRdb table keeps only in-frame clones and is missing some. The table shows under 95,000 clones, with more than 80% occurring only once. V usage is TRBV2 and J usage is TRBJ2-7; the D is unclear. This TCR derives from a man aged 45-60 years in good health. Input material: blood. The CDR3 DNA sequence: TGTGCCAGCAGTGAGGGGTCGGGTGAGCAGTACTTC. Its translation: CASSEGSGEQYF.